This record looks at one T cell receptor beta chain sequence and its context. These data come from a study of Ad26.COV2.S vaccination and SARS-CoV-2 variants. The table came from immunoSEQ multiplex PCR; TCRdb's copy has only in-frame clones and leaves some out. Of around 300,000 clones listed, less than 90% are singletons. Indicated treatment: 15 to 20 received Ad26.COV2.S at low or high dose, single or two shots; 5 received placebo; per-sample allocation not given. Sampling occurred on day 63 after the first vaccine or placebo injection. Germline CDR1 is PRHDT and CDR2 is FYEKMQ (reference sequence). This CDR3 has 12 amino acids. V lost 2 bases, J lost 6 bases, and 7 bases lay in between.

The sequences come from peripheral blood, collected in a trial of Ad26.COV2.S vaccine versus placebo. The sequence came from a person between 18 and 65 years old who received the Ad26.COV2.S COVID-19 vaccine or a placebo. The J gene is TRBJ1-2, the V gene TRBV13, with D maybe TRBD1 (6 bases). The CDR3 here is CASSLTGNGYTF. The CDR3 nucleotides read TGTGCCAGCAGCTTAACAGGGAATGGCTACACCTTC.